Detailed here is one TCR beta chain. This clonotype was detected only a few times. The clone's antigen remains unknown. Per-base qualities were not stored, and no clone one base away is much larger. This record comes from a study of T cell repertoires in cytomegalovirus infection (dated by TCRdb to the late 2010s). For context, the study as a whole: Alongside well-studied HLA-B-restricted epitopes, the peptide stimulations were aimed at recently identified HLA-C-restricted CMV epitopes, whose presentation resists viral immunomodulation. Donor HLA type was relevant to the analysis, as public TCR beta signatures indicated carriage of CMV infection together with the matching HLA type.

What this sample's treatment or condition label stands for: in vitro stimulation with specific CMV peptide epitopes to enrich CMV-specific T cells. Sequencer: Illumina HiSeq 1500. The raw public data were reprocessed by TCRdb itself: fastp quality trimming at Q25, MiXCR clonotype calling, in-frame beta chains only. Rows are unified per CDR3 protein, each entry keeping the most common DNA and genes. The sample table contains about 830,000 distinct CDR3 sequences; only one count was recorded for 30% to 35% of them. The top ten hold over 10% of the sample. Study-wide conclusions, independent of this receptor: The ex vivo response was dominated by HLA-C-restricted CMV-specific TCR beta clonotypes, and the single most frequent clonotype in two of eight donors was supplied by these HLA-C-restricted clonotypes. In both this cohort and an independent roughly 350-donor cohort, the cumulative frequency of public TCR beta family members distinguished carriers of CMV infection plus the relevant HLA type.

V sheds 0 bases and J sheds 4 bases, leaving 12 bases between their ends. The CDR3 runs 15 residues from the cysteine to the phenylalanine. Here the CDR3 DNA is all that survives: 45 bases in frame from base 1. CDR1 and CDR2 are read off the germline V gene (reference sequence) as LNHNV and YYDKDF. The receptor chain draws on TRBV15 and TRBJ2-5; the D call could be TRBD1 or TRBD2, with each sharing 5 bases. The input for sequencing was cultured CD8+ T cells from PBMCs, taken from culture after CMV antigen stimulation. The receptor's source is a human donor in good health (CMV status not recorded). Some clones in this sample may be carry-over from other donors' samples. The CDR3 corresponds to CATSREGTLGETQYF. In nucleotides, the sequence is TGTGCCACCAGCAGAGAAGGGACCCTCGGAGAGACCCAGTACTTC.